In its sample, the clone carrying this T cell receptor beta chain was seen a few times. The entry originates in a study of PD-L1 blockade in urothelial cancer. A total of 1 to 8 samples per patient were collected pretreatment and on-treatment. Sequenced by immunoSEQ multiplex PCR; TCRdb stores in-frame clones only, minus some. This table holds about 38,000 clones, about 89% found once. The CDR3 has 15 residues. CDR1 MNHEY and CDR2 SMNVEV come from the germline V gene (reference sequence). Trimming removed 4 bases from V and 4 bases from J; junction bases left unmatched: 3. Sample: PBMCs, taken around atezolizumab (anti-PD-L1) treatment. The V and J genes are TRBV27 and TRBJ2-1, with TRBD2 matching 11 bases. The receptor's source is a man between 60 and 70 years old with urothelial cancer. DNA for the CDR3: TGTGCCAGCAGTTCTGGGACTAGCGGTTACAATGAGCAGTTCTTC. This gives the protein CASSSGTSGYNEQFF.